This T cell receptor beta chain was identified during a study of cytomegalovirus exposure and HLA in healthy donors (dated by TCRdb to about 2017). As for the study more broadly: According to an earlier analysis of around 600 of the donors, about 170 million T cells yielded 95 million to 140 million unique TCR beta sequences and around 300 Gb of sequence data. Roughly 300 gigabases of sequencing data and around 90 million unique TCR sequences made up an early release that covered approximately 650 HLA-typed donors. The genetic ancestry cluster associated with self-reported Caucasian donors included roughly four fifths of the roughly 410 genotyped donors. The study was designed to test whether signatures of past pathogen exposure could be identified by cataloging public T cell receptors. The study used immunosequencing to profile the T cell repertoires of approximately 640 subjects and linked those repertoires to cytomegalovirus serostatus. Besides the first cohort of roughly 700 subjects, a separate validation cohort made up of about 120 different subjects was used. To predict cytomegalovirus infection status, the study brought together high-throughput TCR immunosequencing, statistical association of individual TCRs with disease status, and machine learning. To study patterns of TCR occurrence, a later analysis re-analyzed previously published TCR beta repertoires from under 750 donors and added high-resolution HLA genotyping. In the later analysis, no new phenotypic data were used to find candidate immune exposures; instead, reliance was placed on TCR beta sequences and their occurrence across donors. An earlier analysis of several hundred of the donors applied high-throughput TCR beta sequencing to assess whether each TCR beta V gene segment acted as functional or pseudogenic. Donor age, sex, ethnicity and CMV serostatus were collected together with the repertoire data. A later genetic analysis used genome-wide SNP genotypes for about 65% of the roughly 670 donors, treating that subset as a discovery cohort. Every discovery cohort repertoire had been produced on one sequencing platform. Both class I and class II loci were covered by HLA typing, at four-digit resolution. Typing coverage varied by locus: roughly 629-640 donors for A, B, C, DRB1 and DQB1; roughly 500 for DQA1; about 590 for DPA1; about 450 for DPB1. Because of strong linkage in the cohort, roughly five DR-DQ haplotypes were treated as single units for association and clustering. On average, around 230,000 unique TCR beta nucleotide sequences were sequenced per donor among about 400 genotyped donors of the cohort, with 15% to 20% of those sequences being non-productive.

The library was produced with the immunoSEQ multiplex PCR assay. For the multiplex PCR, a mixture combining 60 forward primers for TCR Vbeta segments and 13 reverse primers for TCR Jbeta segments was used. A multiplex PCR assay on genomic DNA amplified the CDR3 region of rearranged TCR beta genes. The Illumina HiSeq System was used to sequence the amplified TCR beta libraries as 87-base-pair reads. Per the source publication's procedure: A later analysis counted some 74 million unique TCR beta chains across the roughly 700 repertoires, and some 11 million of these chains were shared by at least two donors. A nearest-neighbor algorithm error-corrected the raw reads and collapsed the reads into unique sequences, merging closely related sequences to remove PCR and sequencing errors. Alignment of CDR3 sequences to IMGT reference sequences was used to assign V, D and J gene segments. For a sequence to be retained, a match of at least six nucleotides to both a V gene segment and a J gene segment was required. A rearrangement was called productive if the CDR3 had no stop codons and remained in frame with V and J, and every other rearrangement was called non-productive. Following IMGT convention, CDR3 was defined as the stretch from the second conserved V-encoded cysteine up to the conserved J-encoded phenylalanine. The earlier analysis of 500 to 750 of the donors excluded any sequence lacking an unambiguous match to a single V gene segment. An earlier analysis of some 500 of the donors classified V segments as functional when productive rearrangements were above 56.7% and as segregating when the standard deviation between donors was above 5%. A statistical classification framework was developed to diagnose cytomegalovirus status using the catalog of TCR beta chain sequences. A later analysis assigned V and J genes by comparing TCR nucleotide sequences with IMGT/GENE-DB human TR gene sequences. Using the TCRdist pipeline, a later analysis assigned CDR3 sequences along with most-parsimonious VDJ recombination scenarios. In a later analysis, each TCR beta chain was defined by its CDR3 amino acid sequence together with its V-gene family, and reads without a unique V-gene family were excluded. In a later analysis, several hundred highly shared, low-generation-probability nucleotide sequences were removed to address suspected cross-contamination and a sequencing artifact. In a later analysis, a clonal expansion index for each public chain was calculated from normalized within-repertoire ranks of inferred template counts. In a later analysis, generation probabilities were computed with a VDJ recombination model fitted to out-of-frame rearrangements, and the resulting probabilities were checked against IGoR. Hypergeometric tests were used in a later analysis to score TCR-TCR, TCR-HLA and TCR-CMV co-occurrence, with a repertoire-size bias correction applied to the TCR pairs. In a later analysis, false discovery rates were estimated by permuting HLA or CMV assignments 20 times. In a later analysis, co-occurring TCRs were grouped using DBSCAN, and TCRdist sequence similarity was added for clustering within HLA-allele-positive subsets. Repertoires with fewer than 30,000 or more than 120,000 public chains were left out of co-occurrence clustering, as were a handful of repertoires with anomalous nucleotide sharing. This immuneACCESS table, as held by TCRdb, lists in-frame sequences with V and J called but not all clones. Of the missing ones, under half trace to an unresolved V gene in checked studies; the others have no known cause. V and J calls and clone size are copied from that table; D and trimming were computed from the DNA. This sample holds some 130,000 clones; about 76% were observed only once. The ten largest clones capture approximately 2.8% of the sample.

V and J are truncated by 5 bases and 2 bases respectively, leaving an intervening sequence of 19 bases. The germline V gene supplies CDR1 LGHNA and CDR2 YSLEER. The CDR3 starts with the cysteine, ends with the phenylalanine, and has 16 residues. The CDR3 DNA has 48 bases and is translated from base 1. This clone is characterized as medium-sized (0.01 to 0.1%). The antigen it recognizes is unknown. No clone much larger than this one lies a single base away; base qualities are absent. The investigation overall reported the following: The 87-base-pair reads could not distinguish some IMGT-functional V segments, including TRBV6-2 and TRBV6-3, so those segments were excluded. The presence/absence analyses assumed that sequencing depth was roughly uniform across donors, and that assumption may not be true. Compared with equally common non-associated chains, HLA-associated TCR beta chains in a later analysis were more clonally expanded and had lower generation probabilities. Because some donors lacked HLA typing at each locus, the association tests relied only on the typed subset. Compared with the roughly 670-donor mean, donors in an Asian-associated ancestry cluster had fewer N-insertions in productive TCRs, according to a later genetic analysis. Only TCR beta chains were sequenced in this cohort, and the absence of alpha or paired-chain data limited detectable features. In the study, some 180 TCR beta chains were listed as associated with cytomegalovirus. Because counts were too low, roughly 17 rarely observed V segments, including chromosome 9 orphons, were left out of the earlier analysis of about 620 of the donors. A group of highly shared sequence variants was considered likely to be a technical artifact of the sequencing pipeline. Broadly in line with IMGT annotations, most TCR beta V segments showed up in productive rearrangements about 87% or about 30% of the time in an earlier analysis of approximately 640 of the donors. A later analysis found that TCR association rates varied across HLA loci, with DRB1 alleles showing the most associated TCRs and HLA-C alleles the fewest. Strong co-occurrence of HLA alleles, especially DR and DQ, made assigning TCR associations to individual alleles difficult. In both the original and validation cohorts, the classifier was reported to diagnose cytomegalovirus status with high specificity and sensitivity. A further reported finding was that TCR beta sequences accurately predicted the HLA-A and HLA-B alleles for most subjects in the first cohort. Several of the top co-occurrence clusters appeared to be linked to parvovirus B19, influenza, CMV and Epstein-Barr virus, according to a later analysis. According to a later analysis, most CMV-associated TCR beta chains appeared to be HLA-restricted, and the HLA associations seemed to be driven largely by CMV exposure. It was suggested by the authors that the approach could potentially be generalized to other disease states and immunological phenotypes. Most TCR sequences were seen in very few donors, while some public TCRs were found in many individuals. For the cohort, immune exposure information was limited to CMV serostatus. An association between a missense DCLRE1C variant and V-gene and J-gene trimming of TCR beta chains was found in a later genetic analysis and replicated in an independent cohort. Correlated functional status among segregating V segments might reflect linkage disequilibrium, but an unknown experimental factor could not be ruled out. Three of the identified cytomegalovirus-associated TCR beta chains were confirmed in vitro to be specific for cytomegalovirus antigens. At a false discovery rate of 0.05, a later analysis linked roughly 17,000 TCR beta sequences to specific HLA alleles.

In total, approximately 690 healthy bone marrow donors made up the cohort. Cohort members were all nominally healthy when sampled, although unrecorded immune exposures were likely present. The donor was CMV seronegative and belonged to the group of more than 300 seronegative cohort members. A peripheral blood sample was provided by each donor, and peripheral blood mononuclear cells were used for TCR beta sequencing. The Qiagen DNeasy Blood Extraction Kit was used to extract genomic DNA from the blood cell samples. The sequenced sample consisted of PBMCs. The V and J genes are TRBV4-3 and TRBJ2-7, with TRBD2 as a weak D call on 6 bases. The receptor was isolated from a female donor in good health and CMV-seronegative. The CDR3 amino acid sequence is: CASSYSGTGEAYEQYF. The bases read TGCGCCAGCAGCTACTCCGGGACTGGGGAGGCCTACGAGCAGTACTTC.